This TCR beta chain was documented in a study of blood T cell repertoires in COVID-19 (dated by TCRdb to 2020 to 2021). In terms of the full investigation: Samples from collaborators originated in the United States, Italy and Spain and spanned both the acute and convalescent phases of COVID-19. The prospective study material was composed of cDNA or gDNA derived from T cells, B-cell-depleted T cells, or PBMCs. Deeply sampled blood TCRbeta repertoires from subjects exposed to, actively infected with, or recovered from COVID-19 were included in the dataset. The repertoires were released in a freely available public database intended as a resource for research on the immune response to SARS-CoV-2. Samples came from the ongoing ImmuneRACE study (first 160 participants) plus 1,254 subjects from 6 global collaborators. The sample metadata nearly always contained a de-identified subject ID, COVID-19 status, age in years and sex. Where available, HLA class I and class II types were taken from metadata supplied by the sample provider and were not determined by assay-based typing.

Collaborating institutions collected whole blood in K2EDTA tubes following their own protocols. Collaborator samples were shipped for TCRbeta analysis as frozen whole blood, isolated PBMCs, or DNA extracted from either sample type. The immunoSEQ Assay, a bias-controlled multiplex PCR, was used to amplify TCRbeta CDR3 regions from genomic DNA. Per the original workflow: The number of nucleated cells in each sample was estimated by amplification of reference gene primers within the assay. To quantify the absolute abundance of each unique TCRbeta CDR3 rearrangement, sequence reads were collapsed and filtered. For each sample, productive Simpson clonality was calculated by taking the square root of Simpson's diversity index across productive rearrangements. The table comes from immuneACCESS by way of TCRdb, which keeps in-frame sequences with V and J called. Part of the clones is missing from these tables; in studies checked, under half for an unresolved V gene and the rest for unknown reasons. From that table come the V and J calls and clone size; the DNA was used to work out D and trimming. Present in this sample are some 90,000 clones, roughly 89% of which were seen just once. Approximately 2% of the sample belongs to the ten largest clones.

Here is what the overall study found, with its caveats: Clinical and demographic metadata were provided uncurated, with the amount varying by source and participant.

On this clone itself: Its antigen specificity is not known. No base quality information exists; no much larger clone differs at one position.

Relative to germline, V is missing 7 bases and J is missing 10 bases, with 10 bases of the junction outside any gene match. The germline V gene gives CDR1 as MNHEY and CDR2 as SVGAGI. The CDR3, cysteine through phenylalanine, is 15 amino acids long. Of the read, only the CDR3 DNA is kept; its 45 bases are in frame from base 1. The clonotype comes from a man aged 45-65 years with acute or convalescent COVID-19. Sequenced input: peripheral blood. Here the chain combines TRBV6-5 and TRBJ1-6, and TRBD1 matches 10 of the central bases. The nucleotide sequence is TGTGCCAGCACTCGGACAGGGGGTGGGAAATCACCCCTCCACTTT. Its translation reads: CASTRTGGGKSPLHF.